Below, 17 T cell receptor beta chains from the same sample are listed, as sequenced in a study of post-analysis software for immune sequencing data. Study-wide results and limits: In patients, TRBV5-6, TRBV5-1 and TRBV20-1 belonged to roughly 5 TRBV segments found more frequently than in controls.

Included in the TCR beta cDNA libraries were unique molecular identifiers. TCRdb itself ran the PCR reads through MiXCR, one entry per CDR3 protein. The sample includes 600,000 to 750,000 distinct CDR3 sequences, more than 50% seen only once; the top ten take approximately 11%. Their antigen targets remain unknown. Material: blood. The receptors come from a girl aged 2-10 years with multiple sclerosis.

The rearrangement links TRBV4-1 to TRBJ2-5; D remains ambiguous. Trimming stripped 1 base from V and 1 base from J, with 19 bases between. The CDR3 is made up of 18 amino acids. Germline V gives CDR1 MGHRA, CDR2 YSYEKL. The CDR3 coding sequence is TGCGCCAGCAGCCAAGGGCCAATTGGACCGTTTAGCCAAGAGACCCAGTACTTC. Protein: CASSQGPIGPFSQETQYF.

This clonotype has a handful of counts. The J gene is TRBJ2-1, the V gene TRBV10-3; the match to TRBD2 covers 8 bases. The germline V gene encodes CDR1 ENHRY and CDR2 SYGVKD. The CDR3 is made up of 15 amino acids. V lost 6 bases and J lost 7; bases outside the gene matches: 11. CDR3 in amino acids: CAISGGGAGENEQFF. The CDR3, as DNA: TGTGCCATCAGCGGAGGAGGAGCGGGAGAAAATGAGCAGTTCTTC.

The J gene is TRBJ2-5, the V gene TRBV20-1; the D gene is possibly TRBD1 (6 bases). The CDR3 consists of 17 residues. V lost 0 bases and J lost 11, with 28 bases in between. Germline assignment: CDR1 DFQATT and CDR2 SNEGSKA (reference sequence). The CDR3 DNA is TGCAGTGCTAGAGATGCTGGGGGCCCGGGTAATCGCTATGAGCAGTACTTC. It is translated as CSARDAGGPGNRYEQYF.

This clonotype was detected a few times. The chain uses TRBV29-1 and TRBJ2-3, with TRBD2 as a possible D gene (5 bases). Germline assignment: CDR1 SQVTM and CDR2 ANQGSEA. Trimming took 1 base from V and 0 from J, leaving 8 bases between them. This CDR3 is built from 14 residues. The CDR3 sequence: CSVEVRTSTDTQYF. CDR3 in DNA: TGCAGCGTTGAAGTTCGGACTAGCACAGATACGCAGTATTTT.

This clonotype is a singleton in its sample. The chain carries TRBV20-1 and TRBJ2-1, with 10 bases aligning to TRBD2. The germline gives CDR1 DFQATT, CDR2 SNEGSKA (reference sequence). CDR3 length equals 14 residues. Trimming at V came to 6 bases and at J to 7 bases, leaving 9 bases not matched to a gene. CDR3 sequence (DNA): TGCAGTGCGGGGGCCCCTAGCGGGAGAAATGAGCAGTTCTTC. Translating it yields CSAGAPSGRNEQFF.

The chain recombines TRBV5-1 with TRBJ2-5; tentatively, D is TRBD1 (5 bases). The germline V and J ends were trimmed by 0 bases and 4 bases, with 10 bases remaining between them. The CDR3 totals 14 residues. Germline V lookup: CDR1 SGHRS, CDR2 YFSETQ. The CDR3 DNA reads TGCGCCAGCAGCTTGGAATCAGGGCGAGAGACCCAGTACTTC. It encodes CASSLESGRETQYF.

A word on this clonotype: A read error may produce the germline difference seen at one junction end. V usage is TRBV7-2 and J usage is TRBJ1-2; TRBD1 matches at 8 bases. This CDR3 contains 16 residues. The germline CDR1 and CDR2 sequences are SGHTA and FQGNSA. The CDR3 loop reads CVSSLEGGQANYGYTF. As DNA, the CDR3 is TGTGTCAGCAGCTTAGAGGGGGGACAGGCGAACTATGGCTACACCTTC.

The V call is TRBV7-2, the J call TRBJ2-3, with TRBD2 matching 9 bases. Germline V gives CDR1 SGHTA, CDR2 FQGNSA. The CDR3 loop spans 15 amino acids. V gave up 5 bases and J gave up 8 bases; unmatched junction bases: 11. The CDR3 sequence: CASSPPGLAPGTQYF. CDR3 nucleotides: TGTGCCAGCAGCCCACCGGGACTAGCTCCCGGTACGCAGTATTTT.

The genes are TRBV24-1 and TRBJ2-2; D possibly corresponds to TRBD2 (5 bases). The CDR3 is 16 residues long. V lost 0 bases and J 5 bases, leaving 12 bases between the germline ends. Germline values: CDR1 KGHDR, CDR2 SFDVKD. The CDR3 bases are TGTGCCACCAGTGATTTGACGGGGTTTGGTACCGGGGAGCTGTTTTTT. Its translation: CATSDLTGFGTGELFF.

The J gene is TRBJ2-3, the V gene TRBV29-1, with a weak D call TRBD1 (5 bases). The V gene lost 5 bases and the J gene lost 2 bases, with 14 bases spanning the gap. CDR3 length: 14 amino acids. Germline values: CDR1 SQVTM, CDR2 ANQGSEA. As DNA, the CDR3 is TGCAGCGTTAATAAGGGGCCCCCCACAGATACGCAGTATTTT. It yields the protein CSVNKGPPTDTQYF.

This clonotype was recorded only once. The rearrangement joins TRBV25-1 to TRBJ2-1, with 7 bases that match TRBD1. The CDR3 is 13 amino acids. Germline CDR1 is MGHDK and CDR2 is SYGVNS. The V segment lost 7 bases and the J segment 9 bases; nucleotides outside the gene matches: 9. This chain's CDR3 is CASTYRGPGEQFF. The CDR3 DNA is TGTGCCAGCACATACAGGGGTCCGGGTGAGCAGTTCTTC.

This sequence joins TRBV29-1 and TRBJ2-6; 8 bases line up with TRBD1. Germline V gives CDR1 SQVTM, CDR2 ANQGSEA. V dropped 7 bases and J dropped 0; count of bases not matched to a gene: 11. The CDR3 spans 17 residues. The CDR3 nucleotides are TGCAGCGCTCTCATCAGGGGGCGATCCTCTGGGGCCAACGTCCTGACTTTC. It is translated as CSALIRGRSSGANVLTF.

As for this clonotype: A junction boundary mismatches the germline segment, possibly from a read error. This chain connects TRBV5-1 to TRBJ1-2; D might be TRBD1 (5 bases). Looked up from germline, CDR1 is SGHRS and CDR2 is YFSETQ. The CDR3 covers 12 residues. The chain's CDR3 is CASSSDSYGYTF. Written as DNA, the CDR3 is TGTGCCAGCAGTTCCGACAGCTATGGCTACACCTTC.

J is TRBJ2-3 and V is TRBV11-2; TRBD2 aligns across 8 bases. J was trimmed by 4 bases and V by 1 base; bases with no gene match: 7. Germline V gene data show CDR1 as SGHAT and CDR2 as FQNNGV. The CDR3 runs 16 residues. CDR3 protein: CASSLGAREVPDTQYF. The CDR3 nucleotides are TGTGCCAGCAGCTTAGGGGCGCGGGAGGTCCCAGATACGCAGTATTTT.

The chain couples TRBV7-3 to TRBJ2-3; 13 nucleotides match TRBD2. With V trimmed by 4 bases and J by 4 bases, 2 bases remained unmatched. Germline V gene sequence: CDR1 SGHTA, CDR2 FQGTGA. The CDR3 length is 15 residues. CDR3: CASSSTSGRADTQYF. CDR3 nucleotide sequence: TGTGCCAGCAGCTCAACTAGCGGGAGGGCAGATACGCAGTATTTT.

The gene calls are TRBV5-1 and TRBJ1-1; D may be TRBD1 (5 bases). Trimming took 6 bases from V and 1 from J, leaving 16 bases between them. The CDR3 runs to 15 residues. From germline, CDR1 is SGHRS and CDR2 YFSETQ. CDR3 nucleotides: TGCGCCAGCACCCTTGGATGGGGCGGGAACACTGAAGCTTTCTTT. Translation: CASTLGWGGNTEAFF.

The gene calls are TRBV6-6 and TRBJ2-3, with 7 nucleotides matching TRBD2. The V gene's germline CDR1 is MNHNY and CDR2 SVGAGI (reference sequence). This CDR3 spans 15 amino acids. Trimming at V came to 2 bases and at J to 4 bases, leaving 6 bases not matched to a gene. The CDR3 DNA is TGTGCCAGCAGTTACCGCCCTCGGGGGGCAGATACGCAGTATTTT. Encoded protein: CASSYRPRGADTQYF.